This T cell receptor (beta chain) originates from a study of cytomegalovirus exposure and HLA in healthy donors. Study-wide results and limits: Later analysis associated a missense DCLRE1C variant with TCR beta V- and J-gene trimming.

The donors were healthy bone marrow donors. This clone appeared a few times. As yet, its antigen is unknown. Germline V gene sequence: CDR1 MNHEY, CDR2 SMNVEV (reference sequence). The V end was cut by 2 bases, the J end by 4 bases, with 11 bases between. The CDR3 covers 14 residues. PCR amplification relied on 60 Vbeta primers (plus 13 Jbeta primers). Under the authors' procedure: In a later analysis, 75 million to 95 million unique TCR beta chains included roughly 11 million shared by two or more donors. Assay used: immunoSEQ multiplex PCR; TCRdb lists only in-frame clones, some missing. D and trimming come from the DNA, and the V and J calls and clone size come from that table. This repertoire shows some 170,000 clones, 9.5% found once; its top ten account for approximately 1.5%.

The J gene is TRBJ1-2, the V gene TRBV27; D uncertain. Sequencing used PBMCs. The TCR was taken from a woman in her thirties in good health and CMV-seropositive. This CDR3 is CASSLKGLGYGYTF. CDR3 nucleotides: TGTGCCAGCAGTTTAAAAGGACTGGGCTATGGCTACACCTTC.